The source of this TCR beta chain is a study of blood T cell repertoires in COVID-19. Study details: Sample material is recorded as cDNA or gDNA derived from T cells, B-cell-depleted T cells, or PBMCs.

Authors' processing steps: Reference gene primer amplification yielded estimated nucleated cell counts. Some clones are missing from TCRdb's copy, which holds only in-frame ones; the method was immunoSEQ multiplex PCR. That table furnishes V, J and clone size, whereas the DNA furnished D and trimming. This table holds 65,000 or so clones, approximately 70% found once. This CDR3 is 14 amino acids long. Germline V gives CDR1 LNHNV, CDR2 YYDKDF (reference sequence). Germline trimming cut 4 bases from V and 7 bases from J; bases unmatched to any gene: 10. This chain connects TRBV15 to TRBJ2-7; 7 nucleotides align to TRBD1. Sequences were obtained from PBMCs or T cells enriched from blood (not recorded which). The sequence was collected from a woman aged 60-75 years who had been exposed to COVID-19. CDR3 bases: TGTGCCACCAGCATAAAGGGGGCCCGCTGGGAGCAGTACTTC. Encoded protein: CATSIKGARWEQYF.